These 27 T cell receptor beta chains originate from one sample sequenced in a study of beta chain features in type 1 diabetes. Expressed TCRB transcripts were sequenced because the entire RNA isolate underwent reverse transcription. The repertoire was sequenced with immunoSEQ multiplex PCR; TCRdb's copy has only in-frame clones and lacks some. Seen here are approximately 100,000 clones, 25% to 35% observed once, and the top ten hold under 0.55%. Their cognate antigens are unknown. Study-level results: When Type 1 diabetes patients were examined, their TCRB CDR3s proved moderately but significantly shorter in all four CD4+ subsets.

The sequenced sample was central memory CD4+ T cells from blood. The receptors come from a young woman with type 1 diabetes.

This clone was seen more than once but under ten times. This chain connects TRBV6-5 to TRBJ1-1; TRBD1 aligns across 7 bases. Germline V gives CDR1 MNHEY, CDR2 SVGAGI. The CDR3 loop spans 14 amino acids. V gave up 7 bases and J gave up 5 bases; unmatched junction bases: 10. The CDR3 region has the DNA TGTGCCAGCACCACTCAGGGGGTGAGGACTGAAGCTTTCTTT. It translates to CASTTQGVRTEAFF.

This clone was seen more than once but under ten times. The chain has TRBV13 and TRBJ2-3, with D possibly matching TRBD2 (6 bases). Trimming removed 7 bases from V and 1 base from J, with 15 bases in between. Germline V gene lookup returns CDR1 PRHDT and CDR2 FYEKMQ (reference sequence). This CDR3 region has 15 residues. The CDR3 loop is CASTPDGGGTDTQYF. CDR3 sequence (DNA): TGTGCCAGCACGCCGGACGGCGGGGGCACAGATACGCAGTATTTT.

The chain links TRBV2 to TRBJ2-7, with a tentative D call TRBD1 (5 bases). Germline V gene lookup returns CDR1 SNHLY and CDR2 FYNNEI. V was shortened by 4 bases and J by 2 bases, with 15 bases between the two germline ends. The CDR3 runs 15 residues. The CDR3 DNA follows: TGTGCCAGCAGTGGTAGTTGGCAGGGAACCTACGAGCAGTACTTC. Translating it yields CASSGSWQGTYEQYF.

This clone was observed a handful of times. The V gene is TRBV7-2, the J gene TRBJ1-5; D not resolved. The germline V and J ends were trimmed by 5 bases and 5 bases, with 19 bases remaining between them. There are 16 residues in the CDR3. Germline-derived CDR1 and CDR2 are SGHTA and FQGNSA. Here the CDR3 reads CASSPRDRGEDQPQHF. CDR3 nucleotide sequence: TGTGCCAGCAGCCCCCGCGACCGGGGAGAAGATCAGCCCCAGCATTTT. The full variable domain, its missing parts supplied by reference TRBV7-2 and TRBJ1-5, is GAGVSQSPSNKVTEKGKDVELRCDPISGHTALYWYRQSLGQGLEFLIYFQGNSAPDKSGLPSDRFSAERTGGSVSTLTIQRTQQEDSAVYLCASSPRDRGEDQPQHFGDGTRLSIL.

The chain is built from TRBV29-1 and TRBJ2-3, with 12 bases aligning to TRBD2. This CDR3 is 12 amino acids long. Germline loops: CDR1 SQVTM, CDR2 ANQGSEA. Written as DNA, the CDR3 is TGCAGTGGGACTAGCGGGTCGGATACGCAGTATTTT. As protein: CSGTSGSDTQYF.

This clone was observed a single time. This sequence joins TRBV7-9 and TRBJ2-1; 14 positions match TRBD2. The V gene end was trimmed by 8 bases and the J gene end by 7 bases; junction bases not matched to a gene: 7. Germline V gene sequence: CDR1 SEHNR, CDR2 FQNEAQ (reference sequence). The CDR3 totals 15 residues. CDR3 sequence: CASRPGTSGRNEQFF. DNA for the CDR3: TGTGCCAGCCGCCCGGGGACTAGCGGGAGAAATGAGCAGTTCTTC.

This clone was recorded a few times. The CDR3 sequence: CAISESNIRGEQYV. The DNA of the CDR3 is TGTGCCATCAGTGAGTCTAACATCAGGGGCGAGCAGTACGTC. The chain links TRBV10-3 to TRBJ2-7, with D tentatively TRBD1 (6 bases). This CDR3 is built from 14 residues. Trimming took 0 bases from V and 6 from J, leaving 12 bases between them. The germline gives CDR1 ENHRY, CDR2 SYGVKD.

The CDR3 reads CASSDFGTGDYEQYF. The CDR3 region has the DNA TGTGCCAGCAGTGATTTCGGGACAGGGGATTACGAGCAGTACTTC. The chain joins TRBV6-1 to TRBJ2-7, with TRBD1 matching over 10 bases. The CDR3 loop spans 15 amino acids. V shed 3 bases and J 4 bases; nucleotides not matched to a gene: 6. Germline lookup yields CDR1 MNHNS and CDR2 SASEGT.

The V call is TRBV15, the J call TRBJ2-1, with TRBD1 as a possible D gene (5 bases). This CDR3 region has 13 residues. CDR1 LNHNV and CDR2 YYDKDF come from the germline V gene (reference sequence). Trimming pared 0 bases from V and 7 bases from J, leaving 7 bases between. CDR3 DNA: TGTGCCACCAGCAGAGATCCAGGGAATGAGCAGTTCTTC. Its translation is CATSRDPGNEQFF.

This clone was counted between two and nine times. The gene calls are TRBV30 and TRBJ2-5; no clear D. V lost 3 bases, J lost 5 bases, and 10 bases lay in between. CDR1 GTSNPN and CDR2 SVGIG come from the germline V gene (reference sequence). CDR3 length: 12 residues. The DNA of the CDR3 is TGTGCCTGGAGGAGACATGGGGAGACCCAGTACTTC. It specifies CAWRRHGETQYF.

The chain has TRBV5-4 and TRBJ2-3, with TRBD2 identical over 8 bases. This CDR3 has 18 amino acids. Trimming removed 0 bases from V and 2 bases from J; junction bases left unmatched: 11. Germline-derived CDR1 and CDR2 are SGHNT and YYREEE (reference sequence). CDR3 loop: CASSLVLVFSGDTDTQYF. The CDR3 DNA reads TGTGCCAGCAGCTTGGTATTAGTTTTTAGCGGGGACACAGATACGCAGTATTTT.

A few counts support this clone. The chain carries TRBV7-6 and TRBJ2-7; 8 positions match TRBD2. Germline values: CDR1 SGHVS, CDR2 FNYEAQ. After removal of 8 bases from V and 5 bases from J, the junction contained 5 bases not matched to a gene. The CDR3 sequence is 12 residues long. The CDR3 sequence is CASRSGNDEQYF. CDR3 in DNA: TGTGCCAGCCGTAGCGGGAACGACGAGCAGTACTTC.

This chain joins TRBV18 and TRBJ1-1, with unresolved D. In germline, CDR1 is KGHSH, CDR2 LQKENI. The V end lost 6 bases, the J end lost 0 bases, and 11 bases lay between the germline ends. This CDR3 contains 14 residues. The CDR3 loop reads CASSLTSLNTEAFF. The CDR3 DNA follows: TGTGCCAGCTCGCTCACATCCTTGAACACTGAAGCTTTCTTT.

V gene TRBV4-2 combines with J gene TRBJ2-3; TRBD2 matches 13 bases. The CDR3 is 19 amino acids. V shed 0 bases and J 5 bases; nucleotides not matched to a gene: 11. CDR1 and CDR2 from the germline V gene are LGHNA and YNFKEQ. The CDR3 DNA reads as TGTGCCAGCAGCCAAGAACCAACGGGACTAGCGGGATCGGGAGATACGCAGTATTTT. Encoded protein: CASSQEPTGLAGSGDTQYF.

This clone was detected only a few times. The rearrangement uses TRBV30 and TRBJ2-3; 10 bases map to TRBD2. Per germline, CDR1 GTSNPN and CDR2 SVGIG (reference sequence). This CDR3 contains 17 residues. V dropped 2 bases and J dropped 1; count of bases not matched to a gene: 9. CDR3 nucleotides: TGTGCCTGGAGTAGGACCGGGACTAGCGCTCGCACAGATACGCAGTATTTT. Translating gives CAWSRTGTSARTDTQYF.

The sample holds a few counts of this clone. CDR3 in DNA: TGTGCCTCCTCGGGACACTCCTACGAGCAGTACTTC. Its translation is CASSGHSYEQYF. The chain employs TRBV28 and TRBJ2-7; D is perhaps TRBD1 (6 bases). This CDR3 has 12 amino acids. Germline V gene lookup returns CDR1 MDHEN and CDR2 SYDVKM. Trimming removed 11 bases from V and 0 bases from J, with 11 bases in between.

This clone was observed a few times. The CDR3 DNA reads as TGTGCCAGTAGTATAACGTACTTGAATGAAAAACTGTTTTTT. Translated, it gives CASSITYLNEKLFF. This chain joins TRBV19 and TRBJ1-4; D uncertain. Deletions cut 2 bases from V and 5 bases from J, with 9 bases between. The CDR3 runs 14 residues. CDR1 is LNHDA and CDR2 is SQIVND in the germline V gene (reference sequence).

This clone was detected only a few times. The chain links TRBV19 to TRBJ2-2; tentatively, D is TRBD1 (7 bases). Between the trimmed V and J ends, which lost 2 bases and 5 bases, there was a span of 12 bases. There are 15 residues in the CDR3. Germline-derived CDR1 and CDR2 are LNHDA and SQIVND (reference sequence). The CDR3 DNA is TGTGCCAGTAGTATAAAGGGGGCGGGAACCGGGGAGCTGTTTTTT. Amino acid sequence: CASSIKGAGTGELFF.

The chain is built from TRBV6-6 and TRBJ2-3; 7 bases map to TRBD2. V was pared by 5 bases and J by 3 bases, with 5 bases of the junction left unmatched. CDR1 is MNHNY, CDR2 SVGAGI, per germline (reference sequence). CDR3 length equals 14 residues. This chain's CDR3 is CASSARGGTDTQYF. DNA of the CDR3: TGTGCCAGCAGTGCCCGCGGGGGTACAGATACGCAGTATTTT.

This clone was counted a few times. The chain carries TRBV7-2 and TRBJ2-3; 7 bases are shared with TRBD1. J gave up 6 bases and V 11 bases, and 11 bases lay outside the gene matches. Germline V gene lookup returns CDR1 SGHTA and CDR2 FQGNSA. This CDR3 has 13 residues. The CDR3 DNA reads TGTGCCTCTACCCTAGGGACAGCGGATACGCAGTATTTT. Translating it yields CASTLGTADTQYF.

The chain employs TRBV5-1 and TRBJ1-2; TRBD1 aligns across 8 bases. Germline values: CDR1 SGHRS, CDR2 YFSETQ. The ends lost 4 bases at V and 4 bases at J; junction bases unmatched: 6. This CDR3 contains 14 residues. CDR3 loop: CASSPGQGAYGYTF. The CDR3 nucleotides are TGCGCCAGCAGCCCAGGACAGGGAGCCTATGGCTACACCTTC.

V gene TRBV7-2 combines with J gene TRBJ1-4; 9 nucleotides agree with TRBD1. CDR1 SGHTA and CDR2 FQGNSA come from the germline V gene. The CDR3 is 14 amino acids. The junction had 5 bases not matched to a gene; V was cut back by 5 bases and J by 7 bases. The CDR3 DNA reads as TGTGCCAGCAGCGAGGGACAGGGAAGTGAAAAACTGTTTTTT. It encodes CASSEGQGSEKLFF.

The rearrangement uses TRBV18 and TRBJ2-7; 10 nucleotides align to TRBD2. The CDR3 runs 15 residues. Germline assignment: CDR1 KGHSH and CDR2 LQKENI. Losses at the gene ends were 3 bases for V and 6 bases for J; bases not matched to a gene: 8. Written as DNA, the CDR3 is TGTGCCAGCTCACCGTCGGTACTAGCGGGACTCGAGCAGTACTTC. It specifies CASSPSVLAGLEQYF.

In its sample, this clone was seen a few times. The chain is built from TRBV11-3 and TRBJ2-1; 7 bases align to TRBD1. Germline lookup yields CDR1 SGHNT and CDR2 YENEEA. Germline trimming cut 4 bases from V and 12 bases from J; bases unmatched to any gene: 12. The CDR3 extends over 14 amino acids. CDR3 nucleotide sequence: TGTGCCAGCAGCTCTGGGCTTGATGGGGACAGGCAGTTCTTC. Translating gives CASSSGLDGDRQFF.

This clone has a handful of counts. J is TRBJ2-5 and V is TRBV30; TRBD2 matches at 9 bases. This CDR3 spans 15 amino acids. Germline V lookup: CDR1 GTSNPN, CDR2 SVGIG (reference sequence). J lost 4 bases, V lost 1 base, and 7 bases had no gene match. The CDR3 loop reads CAWSAGTSLRETQYF. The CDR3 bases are TGTGCCTGGAGTGCCGGGACTAGCCTTAGAGAGACCCAGTACTTC. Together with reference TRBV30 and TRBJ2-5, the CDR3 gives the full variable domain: SQTIHQWPATLVQPVGSPLSLECTVEGTSNPNLYWYRQAAGRGLQLLFYSVGIGQISSEVPQNLSASRPQDRQFILSSKKLLLSDSGFYLCAWSAGTSLRETQYFGPGTRLLVL.

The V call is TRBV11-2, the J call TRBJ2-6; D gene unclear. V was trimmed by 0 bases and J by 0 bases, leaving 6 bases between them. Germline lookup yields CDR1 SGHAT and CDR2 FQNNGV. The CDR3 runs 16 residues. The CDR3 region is CASSLERPSGANVLTF. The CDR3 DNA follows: TGTGCCAGCAGCTTAGAGCGCCCCTCTGGGGCCAACGTCCTGACTTTC.

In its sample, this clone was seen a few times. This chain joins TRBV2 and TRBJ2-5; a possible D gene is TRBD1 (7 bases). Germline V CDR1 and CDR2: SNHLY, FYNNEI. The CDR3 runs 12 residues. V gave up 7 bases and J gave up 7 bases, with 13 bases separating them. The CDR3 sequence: CASKSGGSTQYF. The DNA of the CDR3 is TGTGCCAGCAAGTCAGGGGGGTCGACCCAGTACTTC.